This record looks at one T cell receptor (beta chain) sequence and its context. Its antigen is unknown. PCR primers comprised 60 Vbeta and 13 Jbeta primers. The table came from immunoSEQ multiplex PCR; TCRdb's copy has only in-frame clones and leaves some out. The repertoire has under 130,000 clones, around 65% of them found once; the top ten carry around 3.5%. This entry belongs to a study of cytomegalovirus exposure and HLA in healthy donors. The study, taken as a whole, reports: The Asian-associated ancestry cluster reportedly had fewer N-insertions than the approximately 690-donor mean in a later analysis. A later analysis associated 16,951 TCR beta sequences with HLA alleles at a 0.05 false discovery rate. No immune exposure information besides CMV serostatus was available.

The CDR3 sequence is 13 residues long. Trimming stripped 1 base from V and 11 bases from J, with 15 bases between. CDR1 is SGHTS, CDR2 YDEGEE, per germline. At collection, donors were nominally healthy, but unrecorded immune exposures were probable. The receptor was isolated from a woman aged 45 to 65 in good health and CMV-seronegative. The specimen sequenced was PBMCs. The V gene is TRBV5-8, the J gene TRBJ2-5, with D perhaps matching TRBD2 (5 bases). This chain's CDR3 is CASSLRSLGEQYF. As DNA, the CDR3 is TGTGCCAGCAGCTTGCGAAGCCTCGGGGAGCAGTACTTC.